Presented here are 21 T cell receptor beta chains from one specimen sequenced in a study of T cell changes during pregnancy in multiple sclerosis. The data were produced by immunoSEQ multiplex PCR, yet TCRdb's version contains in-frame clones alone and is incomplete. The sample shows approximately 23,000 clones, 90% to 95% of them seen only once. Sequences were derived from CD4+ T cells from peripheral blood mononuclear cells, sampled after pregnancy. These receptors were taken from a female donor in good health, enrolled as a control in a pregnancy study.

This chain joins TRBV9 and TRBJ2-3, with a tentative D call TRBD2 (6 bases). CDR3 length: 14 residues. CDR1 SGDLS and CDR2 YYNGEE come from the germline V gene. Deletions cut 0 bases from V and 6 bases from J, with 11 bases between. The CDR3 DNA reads TGTGCCAGCAGCGTAGCGGGAGCGGGTGATACGCAGTATTTT. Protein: CASSVAGAGDTQYF.

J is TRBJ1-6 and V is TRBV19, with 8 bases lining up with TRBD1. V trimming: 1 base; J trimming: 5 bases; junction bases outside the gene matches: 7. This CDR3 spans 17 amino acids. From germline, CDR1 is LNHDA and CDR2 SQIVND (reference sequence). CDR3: CASSIVPDRANNSPLHF. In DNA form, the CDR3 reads TGTGCCAGTAGTATAGTTCCGGACAGGGCAAATAATTCACCCCTCCACTTT.

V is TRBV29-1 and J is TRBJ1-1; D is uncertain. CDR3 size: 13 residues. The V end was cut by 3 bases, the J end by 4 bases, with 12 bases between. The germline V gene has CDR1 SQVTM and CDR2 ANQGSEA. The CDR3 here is CSVDTGRGTEAFF. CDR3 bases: TGCAGCGTTGATACGGGCCGGGGCACTGAAGCTTTCTTT.

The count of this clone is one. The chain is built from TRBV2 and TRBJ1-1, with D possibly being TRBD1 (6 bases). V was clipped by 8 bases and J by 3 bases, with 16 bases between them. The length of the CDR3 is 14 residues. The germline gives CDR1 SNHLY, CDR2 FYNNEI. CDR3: CASRGGGGDTEAFF. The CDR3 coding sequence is TGTGCCAGCCGGGGAGGGGGGGGAGACACTGAAGCTTTCTTT.

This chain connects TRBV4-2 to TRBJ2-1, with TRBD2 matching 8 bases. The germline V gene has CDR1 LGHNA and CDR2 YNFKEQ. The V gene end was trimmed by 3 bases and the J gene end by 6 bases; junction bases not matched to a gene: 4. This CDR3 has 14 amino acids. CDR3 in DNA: TGTGCCAGCAGCCAGACTGGACTAGCCAATGAGCAGTTCTTC. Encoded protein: CASSQTGLANEQFF.

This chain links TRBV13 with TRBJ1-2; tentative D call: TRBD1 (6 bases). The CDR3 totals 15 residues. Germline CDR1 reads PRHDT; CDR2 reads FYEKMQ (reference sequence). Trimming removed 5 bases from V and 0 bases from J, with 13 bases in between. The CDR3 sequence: CASSPGDTPNYGYTF. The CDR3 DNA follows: TGTGCCAGCAGCCCAGGGGACACCCCTAACTATGGCTACACCTTC.

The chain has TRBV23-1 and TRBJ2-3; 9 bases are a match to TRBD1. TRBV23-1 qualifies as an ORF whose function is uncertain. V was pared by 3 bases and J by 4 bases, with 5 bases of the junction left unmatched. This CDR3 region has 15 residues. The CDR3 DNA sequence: TGCGCCAGCAGTCAGCTCCGACAGGGGGCAGATACGCAGTATTTT. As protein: CASSQLRQGADTQYF.

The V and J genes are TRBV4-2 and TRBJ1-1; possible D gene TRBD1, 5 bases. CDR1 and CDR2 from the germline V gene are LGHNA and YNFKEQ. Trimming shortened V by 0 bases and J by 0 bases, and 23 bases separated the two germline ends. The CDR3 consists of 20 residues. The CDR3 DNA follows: TGTGCCAGCAGCCAAGATCTACCTGGCCGTAGTTGGGGCATGAACACTGAAGCTTTCTTT. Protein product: CASSQDLPGRSWGMNTEAFF.

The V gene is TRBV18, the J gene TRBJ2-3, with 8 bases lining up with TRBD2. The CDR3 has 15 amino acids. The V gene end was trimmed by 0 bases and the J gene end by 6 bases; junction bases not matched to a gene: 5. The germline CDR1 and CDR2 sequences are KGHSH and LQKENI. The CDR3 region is CASSPPNGRADTQYF. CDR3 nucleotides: TGTGCCAGCTCACCACCGAACGGGAGGGCGGATACGCAGTATTTT. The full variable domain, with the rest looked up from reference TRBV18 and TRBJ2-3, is NAGVMQNPRHLVRRRGQEARLRCSPMKGHSHVYWYRQLPEEGLKFMVYLQKENIIDESGMPKERFSAEFPKEGPSILRIQQVVRGDSAAYFCASSPPNGRADTQYFGPGTRLTVL.

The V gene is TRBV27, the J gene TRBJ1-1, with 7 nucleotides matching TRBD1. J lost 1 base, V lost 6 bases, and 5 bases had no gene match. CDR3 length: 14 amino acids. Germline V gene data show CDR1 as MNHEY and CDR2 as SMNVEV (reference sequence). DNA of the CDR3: TGTGCCAGCAGATCGGGACAGACGAACACTGAAGCTTTCTTT. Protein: CASRSGQTNTEAFF.

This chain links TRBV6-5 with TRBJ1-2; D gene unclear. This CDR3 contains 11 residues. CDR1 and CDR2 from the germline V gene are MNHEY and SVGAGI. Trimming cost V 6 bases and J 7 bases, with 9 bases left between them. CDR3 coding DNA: TGTGCCAGCAGCCAAGAGGGTGGCTACACCTTC. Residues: CASSQEGGYTF.

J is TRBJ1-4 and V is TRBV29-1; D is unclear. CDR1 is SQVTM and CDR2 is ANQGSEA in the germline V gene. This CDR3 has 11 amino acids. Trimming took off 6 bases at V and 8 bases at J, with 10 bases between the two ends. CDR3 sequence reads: CSVAKNEKLFF. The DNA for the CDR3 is TGCAGCGTCGCTAAGAACGAAAAACTGTTTTTT.

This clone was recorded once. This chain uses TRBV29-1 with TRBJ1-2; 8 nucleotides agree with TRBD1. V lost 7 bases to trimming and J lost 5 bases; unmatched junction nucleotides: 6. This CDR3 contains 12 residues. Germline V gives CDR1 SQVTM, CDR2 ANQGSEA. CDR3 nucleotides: TGCAGCGCTGCAGGGGGCGCTTATGGCTACACCTTC. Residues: CSAAGGAYGYTF.

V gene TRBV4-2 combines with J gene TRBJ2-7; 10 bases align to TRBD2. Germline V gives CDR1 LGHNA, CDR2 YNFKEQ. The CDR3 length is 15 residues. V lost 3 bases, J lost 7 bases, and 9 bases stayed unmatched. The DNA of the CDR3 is TGTGCCAGCAGCCAGGGAGCGGGGGGGCTGGGGGAGCAGTACTTC. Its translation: CASSQGAGGLGEQYF.

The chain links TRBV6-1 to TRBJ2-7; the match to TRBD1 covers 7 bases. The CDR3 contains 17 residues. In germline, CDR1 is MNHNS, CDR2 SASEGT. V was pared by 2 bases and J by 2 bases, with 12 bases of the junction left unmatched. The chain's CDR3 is CASSELTGTARTYEQYF. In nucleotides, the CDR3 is TGTGCCAGCAGTGAACTTACCGGGACAGCTAGGACCTACGAGCAGTACTTC.

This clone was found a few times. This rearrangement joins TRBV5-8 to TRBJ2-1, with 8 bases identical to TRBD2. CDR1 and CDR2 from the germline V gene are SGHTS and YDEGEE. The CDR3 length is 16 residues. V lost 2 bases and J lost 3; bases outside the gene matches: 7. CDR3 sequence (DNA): TGTGCCAGCAGCTTTTTTAGCGGGAAGGTCTACAATGAGCAGTTCTTC. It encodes CASSFFSGKVYNEQFF.

CDR3 bases: TGTGCCAGCAGCCAGACCGTAGGGGCGCCCCGAGAAAAACTGTTTTTT. As protein: CASSQTVGAPREKLFF. The rearrangement uses TRBV27 and TRBJ1-4; a weak D match, TRBD1 (5 bases). The CDR3 has 16 residues. Trimming took 6 bases from V and 8 from J, leaving 22 bases between them. CDR1 and CDR2 from the germline V gene are MNHEY and SMNVEV (reference sequence). Based on the CDR3 plus reference TRBV27 and TRBJ1-4, the full variable domain is EAQVTQNPRYLITVTGKKLTVTCSQNMNHEYMSWYRQDPGLGLRQIYYSMNVEVTDKGDVPEGYKVSRKEKRNFPLILESPSPNQTSLYFCASSQTVGAPREKLFFGSGTQLSVL.

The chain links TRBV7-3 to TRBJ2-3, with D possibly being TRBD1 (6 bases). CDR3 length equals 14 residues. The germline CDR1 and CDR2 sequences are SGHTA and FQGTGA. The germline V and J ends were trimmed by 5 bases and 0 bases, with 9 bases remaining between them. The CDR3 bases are TGTGCCAGCAGCACTAGGGGGAGCACAGATACGCAGTATTTT. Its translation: CASSTRGSTDTQYF.

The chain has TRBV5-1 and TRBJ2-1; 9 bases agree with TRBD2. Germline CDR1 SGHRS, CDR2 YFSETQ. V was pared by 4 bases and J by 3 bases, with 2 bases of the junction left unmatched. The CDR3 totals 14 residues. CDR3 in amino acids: CASSRGGDYNEQFF. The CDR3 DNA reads TGCGCCAGCAGCCGCGGGGGGGACTACAATGAGCAGTTCTTC. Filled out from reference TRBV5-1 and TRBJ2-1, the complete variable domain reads KAGVTQTPRYLIKTRGQQVTLSCSPISGHRSVSWYQQTPGQGLQFLFEYFSETQRNKGNFPGRFSGRQFSNSRSEMNVSTLELGDSALYLCASSRGGDYNEQFFGPGTRLTVL.

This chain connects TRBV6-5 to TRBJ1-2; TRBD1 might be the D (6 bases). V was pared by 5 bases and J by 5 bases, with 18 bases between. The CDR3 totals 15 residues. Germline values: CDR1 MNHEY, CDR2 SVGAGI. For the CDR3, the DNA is TGTGCCAGCAGTACCTCCGGGACACTCCGATATGGCTACACCTTC. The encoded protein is CASSTSGTLRYGYTF.

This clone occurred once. The CDR3 protein is CASSLGLAVDTQYF. For the CDR3, the DNA is TGTGCCAGCAGCCTGGGACTAGCAGTGGATACGCAGTATTTT. The chain is built from TRBV7-3 and TRBJ2-3; 9 nucleotides match TRBD2. Germline V gene data show CDR1 as SGHTA and CDR2 as FQGTGA. The CDR3 sequence is 14 residues long. V lost 5 bases to trimming and J lost 6 bases; unmatched junction nucleotides: 6.